The 22 T cell receptor beta chains presented below share a single source sample, sequenced in a study of a mutant IDH1 vaccine in newly diagnosed glioma. Time point specified: week 5, during vaccination. What each vaccine dose contained was 300 ug of mutant IDH1 20-mer peptide, accompanied by topical imiquimod. Their cognate antigens are unknown. Libraries were prepared by immunoSEQ multiplex PCR; TCRdb keeps only in-frame clonotypes and omits some of them. The sample has 45,000 to 60,000 clones, about 77% seen once. The sample was PBMCs, taken from a glioma patient whose treatment included an IDH1 peptide vaccine. Source of these receptors: a man in his fifties or sixties with glioma.

In the case of this clone: At one boundary the junction diverges from the germline segment, which might be a read error. The chain is built from TRBV7-7 and TRBJ1-5; possible D gene TRBD1, 5 bases. The CDR3 has 12 amino acids. Germline V gene sequence: CDR1 SSHAT, CDR2 FNYEAQ (reference sequence). CDR3 protein: CASRRQSQPQHF. CDR3 nucleotide sequence: TGTGCTAGCAGGCGACAGTCCCAGCCCCAGCATTTT.

The rearrangement uses TRBV7-2 and TRBJ1-5; weak D call: TRBD1 (5 bases). The CDR3 sequence is 15 residues long. Germline V CDR1 and CDR2: SGHTA, FQGNSA. V dropped 5 bases and J dropped 1 base, with 12 bases sitting between them. The CDR3 protein is CASSPVWGSNQPQHF. Here the CDR3 DNA reads TGTGCCAGCAGCCCGGTCTGGGGGAGCAATCAGCCCCAGCATTTT.

CDR3 DNA sequence: TGTGCCAGCAGCAAACGAGATTTTGGCTATGGCTACACCTTC. The encoded protein is CASSKRDFGYGYTF. The chain carries TRBV21-1 and TRBJ1-2. TRBV21-1 is shown as a pseudogene. CDR3 length: 14 residues.

This rearrangement joins TRBV6-1 to TRBJ2-5, with D possibly matching TRBD2 (5 bases). Deletions cut 3 bases from V and 5 bases from J, with 10 bases between. The CDR3 runs to 13 residues. Germline loops: CDR1 MNHNS, CDR2 SASEGT. CDR3 sequence: CASSDLGSETQYF. The CDR3 DNA sequence: TGTGCCAGCAGTGACTTGGGGAGCGAGACCCAGTACTTC.

The chain uses TRBV10-1 and TRBJ2-3, with a possible D match to TRBD2 (5 bases). Germline loops: CDR1 WNHNN, CDR2 SYGVQD (reference sequence). This CDR3 contains 16 residues. The ends were cut back, 3 bases at V and 4 bases at J, with 17 bases in the middle. In DNA, the CDR3 is TGCGCCAGCAGTGAAGGCCCTAGCCAGGAATCAGATACGCAGTATTTT. It is translated as CASSEGPSQESDTQYF.

The CDR3, as DNA: TGTGCCAGCACCTTATTGGGGGGCCACTCGGGTGAAAAACTGTTTTTT. Encoded protein: CASTLLGGHSGEKLFF. This chain uses TRBV28 with TRBJ1-4; D possibly corresponds to TRBD1 (6 bases). The CDR3 is 16 amino acids. The germline V and J ends were trimmed by 7 bases and 7 bases, with 22 bases remaining between them. Germline V gene sequence: CDR1 MDHEN, CDR2 SYDVKM.

The chain couples TRBV18 to TRBJ2-4; 13 nucleotides line up with TRBD2. This CDR3 is built from 19 residues. V was clipped by 3 bases and J by 0 bases; unmatched bases: 8. The germline V gene has CDR1 KGHSH and CDR2 LQKENI. CDR3 protein: CASSPGLAGFAGAKNIQYF. CDR3 bases: TGTGCCAGCTCACCGGGACTAGCGGGGTTCGCCGGAGCCAAAAACATTCAGTACTTC.

This clone has just one count. The chain employs TRBV19 and TRBJ1-1; 7 nucleotides line up with TRBD1. CDR1 and CDR2 from the germline V gene are LNHDA and SQIVND (reference sequence). The CDR3 loop spans 14 amino acids. V lost 6 bases and J lost 1; bases outside the gene matches: 5. In nucleotides, the CDR3 is TGTGCCAGTAGAATACAGGGGACGAACACTGAAGCTTTCTTT. Residues: CASRIQGTNTEAFF.

This clone was picked up a small number of times. This chain joins TRBV7-2 and TRBJ2-7, with TRBD1 identical over 10 bases. Trimming cost V 5 bases and J 2 bases; bases outside gene matches: 3. CDR1 SGHTA and CDR2 FQGNSA come from the germline V gene. CDR3 length: 14 residues. The CDR3 sequence: CASSPGQGTYEQYF. Here the CDR3 DNA reads TGTGCCAGCAGCCCGGGACAGGGGACCTACGAGCAGTACTTC.

Judged by abundance, this clone is medium-sized (0.01 to 0.1%). The chain employs TRBV12-2 and TRBJ1-5; TRBD1, as called in the table, went unchecked against the DNA. TRBV12-2 is termed a pseudogene. The CDR3 consists of 14 residues. The CDR3 protein is CASRLGQEKQPQHF. The CDR3 DNA sequence: TGTGCAAGTCGCTTAGGACAGGAAAAACAGCCCCAGCATTTT.

The chain has TRBV5-4 and TRBJ1-4; possible D gene TRBD1, 5 bases. The CDR3 spans 16 residues. With 0 bases removed from V and 4 bases from J, the gap between germline ends came to 13 bases. Germline lookup yields CDR1 SGHNT and CDR2 YYREEE (reference sequence). The CDR3 DNA is TGTGCCAGCAGCTTGGCGTTGGGGGGAAATAATGAAAAACTGTTTTTT. This gives the protein CASSLALGGNNEKLFF.

The V call is TRBV6-5, the J call TRBJ1-2, with D unresolved. Germline V gene lookup returns CDR1 MNHEY and CDR2 SVGAGI. The CDR3 loop spans 13 amino acids. V lost 10 bases and J lost 0, with 12 bases in between. This chain's CDR3 is CATSPGANYGYTF. As DNA, the CDR3 is TGTGCCACCTCCCCCGGCGCTAACTATGGCTACACCTTC.

The chain couples TRBV7-2 to TRBJ2-7; TRBD2 might be the D (5 bases). The CDR3 runs 13 residues. V was pared by 6 bases and J by 6 bases, with 15 bases between. Per germline, CDR1 SGHTA and CDR2 FQGNSA. CDR3 region: CASSPAGIGEQYF. As DNA, the CDR3 is TGTGCCAGCAGTCCGGCCGGGATCGGCGAGCAGTACTTC.

This chain links TRBV9 with TRBJ2-5; a possible D gene is TRBD1 (6 bases). Germline V gene data show CDR1 as SGDLS and CDR2 as YYNGEE. The CDR3 is 14 amino acids. The V end was cut by 4 bases, the J end by 5 bases, with 15 bases between. In DNA form, the CDR3 reads TGTGCCAGCAGCTATGGGACATTCGGGGAGACCCAGTACTTC. Translated: CASSYGTFGETQYF.

This chain links TRBV4-1 with TRBJ1-1; 7 bases match TRBD1. J lost 1 base, V lost 10 bases, and 9 bases had no gene match. CDR1 is MGHRA, CDR2 YSYEKL, per germline. This CDR3 is 14 amino acids long. In DNA form, the CDR3 reads TGCGCCACTAAGCGACAGGGCACGAACACTGAAGCTTTCTTT. This translates into CATKRQGTNTEAFF.

V usage is TRBV7-9 and J usage is TRBJ2-1, with 14 bases fitting TRBD2. Germline loops: CDR1 SEHNR, CDR2 FQNEAQ (reference sequence). Unmatched junction bases numbered 4, after V lost 5 bases and J lost 7 bases. There are 15 residues in the CDR3. CDR3 bases: TGTGCCAGCAGCCTAGGGACTAGCGGGGGAAATGAGCAGTTCTTC. It encodes CASSLGTSGGNEQFF. Combining the CDR3 with reference TRBV7-9 and TRBJ2-1 gives the whole variable domain DTGVSQNPRHKITKRGQNVTFRCDPISEHNRLYWYRQTLGQGPEFLTYFQNEAQLEKSRLLSDRFSAERPKGSFSTLEIQRTEQGDSAMYLCASSLGTSGGNEQFFGPGTRLTVL.

The chain uses TRBV2 and TRBJ2-3; possible D gene TRBD2, 6 bases. Trimming cost V 4 bases and J 3 bases, with 8 bases left between them. CDR1 and CDR2 from the germline V gene are SNHLY and FYNNEI. There are 13 residues in the CDR3. The CDR3, as DNA: TGTGCCAGCAGTGCCCGGGGGACAGATACGCAGTATTTT. It codes for CASSARGTDTQYF.

This clone has a single count. The rearrangement links TRBV5-4 to TRBJ1-4; D not certain. Germline CDR1 is SGHNT and CDR2 is YYREEE (reference sequence). The CDR3 is 15 residues long. Trimming pared 3 bases from V and 8 bases from J, leaving 17 bases between. The CDR3 DNA reads as TGTGCCAGCAGCTCCCCGGGTGGCCAAAAAGAAAAACTGTTTTTT. Residues: CASSSPGGQKEKLFF.

V and J are TRBV30 and TRBJ1-4; D remains unclear. With 2 bases removed from V and 3 bases from J, the gap between germline ends came to 4 bases. Per germline, CDR1 GTSNPN and CDR2 SVGIG (reference sequence). The CDR3 is 12 residues long. CDR3 residues: CAWSPPNEKLFF. In DNA form, the CDR3 reads TGTGCCTGGAGTCCGCCTAATGAAAAACTGTTTTTT.

The rearrangement joins TRBV4-3 to TRBJ2-7, with D uncertain. The CDR3 contains 13 residues. Germline CDR1 LGHNA, CDR2 YSLEER. The germline V and J ends were trimmed by 0 bases and 7 bases, with 10 bases remaining between them. CDR3 DNA: TGCGCCAGCAGCCAAGAAGGTTTTGGGGAGCAGTACTTC. Translation gives CASSQEGFGEQYF.

V usage is TRBV4-2 and J usage is TRBJ1-2; D possibly corresponds to TRBD1 (5 bases). The CDR3 spans 12 residues. V was clipped by 5 bases and J by 11 bases, with 15 bases between them. CDR1 and CDR2 (germline): LGHNA, YNFKEQ. CDR3 nucleotide sequence: TGTGCCAGCAGCGGTCCGGGACGAGAGTACACCTTC. Protein: CASSGPGREYTF.

The chain is built from TRBV11-2 and TRBJ1-1; D is uncertain. The germline V and J ends were trimmed by 4 bases and 3 bases, with 21 bases remaining between them. Germline V CDR1 and CDR2: SGHAT, FQNNGV. The CDR3 is made up of 17 amino acids. CDR3 in amino acids: CASSSERGRLEHTEAFF. The CDR3 DNA reads as TGTGCCAGCAGCTCCGAGCGTGGACGCTTAGAACACACTGAAGCTTTCTTT.